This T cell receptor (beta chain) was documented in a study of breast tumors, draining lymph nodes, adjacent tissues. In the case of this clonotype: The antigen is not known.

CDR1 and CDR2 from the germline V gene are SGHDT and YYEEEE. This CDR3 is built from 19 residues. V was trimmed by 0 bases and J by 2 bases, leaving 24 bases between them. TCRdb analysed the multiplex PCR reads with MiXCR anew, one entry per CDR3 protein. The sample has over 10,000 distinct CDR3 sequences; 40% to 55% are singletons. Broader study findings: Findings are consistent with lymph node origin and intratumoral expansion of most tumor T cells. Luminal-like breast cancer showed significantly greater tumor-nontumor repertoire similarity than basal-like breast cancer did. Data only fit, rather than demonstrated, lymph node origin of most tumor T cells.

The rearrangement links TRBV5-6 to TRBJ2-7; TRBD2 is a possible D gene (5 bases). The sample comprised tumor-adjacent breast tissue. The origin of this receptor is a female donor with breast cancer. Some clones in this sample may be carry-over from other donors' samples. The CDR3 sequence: CASSLEVPAAGSDTYEQYF. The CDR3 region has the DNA TGTGCCAGCAGCTTGGAGGTCCCAGCGGCCGGATCTGACACCTACGAGCAGTACTTC.